The 30 T cell receptor beta chains below come from one sample, sequenced in a study of post-analysis software for immune sequencing data. Antigens for these TCRs are unknown. Whole-study findings and limits: About 5 TRBV segments occurring more often in patients than controls included TRBV5-6, TRBV5-1 and TRBV20-1.

Unique-molecular-identifier-tagged TCR beta cDNA libraries were used. MiXCR, applied by TCRdb to the PCR reads, yields one record per CDR3 protein. The repertoire holds 600,000 to 750,000 distinct CDR3 sequences, with around 60% as singletons. The sequencing input was blood. The receptors here all came from a girl between 2 and 10 years old with multiple sclerosis.

The rearrangement joins TRBV20-1 to TRBJ2-3; maybe TRBD2 (6 bases). Germline loops: CDR1 DFQATT, CDR2 SNEGSKA (reference sequence). CDR3 size: 14 residues. V lost 3 bases and J lost 3, with 13 bases in between. CDR3 nucleotide sequence: TGCAGTGCTAGTACGTACCTAGCGACAGATACGCAGTATTTT. It codes for CSASTYLATDTQYF.

This clonotype was detected only a few times. The chain joins TRBV12-3 or TRBV12-4 to TRBJ2-3; 12 bases match TRBD2. The CDR3 is 18 residues long. After removal of 6 bases from V and 1 base from J, the junction contained 11 bases not matched to a gene. The CDR3 DNA is TGTGCCAGCAGCCCCCGACTAGCGGGAGCCGAACGCACAGATACGCAGTATTTT. This encodes CASSPRLAGAERTDTQYF.

Comment on this clonotype: One end of the junction does not line up with germline, which may come from a read error. The V gene is TRBV18, the J gene TRBJ2-3; D possibly matches TRBD1 or TRBD2 (6 bases each). The CDR3 runs 15 residues. The germline CDR1 and CDR2 sequences are KGHSH and LQKENI. The CDR3 DNA reads TGTGCCAACTCAACGCGGTCGGGGGCGACAGATACGCAGTATTTT. Residues: CANSTRSGATDTQYF.

In this sample, this clonotype turned up a few times. The CDR3 sequence: CASSQGDGGRAEQYF. CDR3 DNA sequence: TGTGCCAGCAGCCAAGGGGATGGAGGGAGGGCCGAGCAGTACTTC. This chain uses TRBV4-2 with TRBJ2-7; 7 bases are a match to TRBD2. The CDR3 has 15 amino acids. The trim removed 1 base at V and 6 bases at J, leaving 9 bases unmatched. Germline V gene sequence: CDR1 LGHNA, CDR2 YNFKEQ.

The CDR3 protein is CASSLTDRFRSEQFF. The CDR3 coding sequence is TGTGCCAGCAGCCTTACCGACAGGTTTCGGAGTGAGCAGTTCTTC. The chain combines TRBV7-3 with TRBJ2-1, with TRBD1 as a possible D gene (6 bases). The germline gives CDR1 SGHTA, CDR2 FQGTGA. The CDR3 has 15 amino acids. Trimming left V 5 bases short and J 9 bases short, with 20 bases between.

The chain employs TRBV24-1 and TRBJ2-3; 7 bases fit TRBD2. This CDR3 is built from 15 residues. Looked up from germline, CDR1 is KGHDR and CDR2 is SFDVKD. The V segment lost 3 bases and the J segment 4 bases; nucleotides outside the gene matches: 6. CDR3: CATSDQERGSDTQYF. The CDR3 DNA reads as TGTGCCACCAGTGATCAGGAGCGGGGCTCAGATACGCAGTATTTT.

This clonotype occurred a few times. This chain uses TRBV4-2 with TRBJ2-1, with TRBD2 identical over 10 bases. This CDR3 is built from 16 residues. Per germline, CDR1 LGHNA and CDR2 YNFKEQ. V was clipped by 2 bases and J by 2 bases; unmatched bases: 3. The CDR3 bases are TGTGCCAGCAGCCAACTAGCGGGGGTTACCTACAATGAGCAGTTCTTC. It specifies CASSQLAGVTYNEQFF.

This clonotype appeared once. V usage is TRBV6-4 and J usage is TRBJ2-1, with D maybe TRBD2 (5 bases). CDR1 and CDR2 (germline): MRHNA, SNTAGT. This CDR3 contains 13 residues. V was pared by 0 bases and J by 9 bases, with 9 bases between. Written as DNA, the CDR3 is TGTGCCAGCAGTGACTCCCGGGGAATTGAGCAGTTCTTC. Its translation is CASSDSRGIEQFF.

The chain uses TRBV12-3 or TRBV12-4 and TRBJ2-5, with TRBD2 as a possible D gene (6 bases). The assigned J gene may be wrong: the sequence end matches TRBJ2-7 better. CDR3 length: 15 amino acids. The CDR3 DNA reads TGTGCCAGCAGTTTCGAGGGACTGCTGCCCTACGAGCAGTACTTC. Translation: CASSFEGLLPYEQYF.

This chain joins TRBV5-6 and TRBJ1-5, with TRBD1 identical over 11 bases. The CDR3 runs 18 residues. CDR1 is SGHDT and CDR2 is YYEEEE in the germline V gene. Germline trimming cut 4 bases from V and 2 bases from J; bases unmatched to any gene: 11. The CDR3 DNA follows: TGTGCCAGCAGCACCGGGACAGGGGGTAAGGCTGGCAATCAGCCCCAGCATTTT. Amino acids: CASSTGTGGKAGNQPQHF. Full variable domain (rest looked up from reference TRBV5-6 and TRBJ1-5): DAGVTQSPTHLIKTRGQQVTLRCSPKSGHDTVSWYQQALGQGPQFIFQYYEEEERQRGNFPDRFSGHQFPNYSSELNVNALLLGDSALYLCASSTGTGGKAGNQPQHFGDGTRLSIL.

The chain carries TRBV5-1 and TRBJ2-2; D unclear. V lost 7 bases, J lost 0 bases, and 7 bases lay in between. Germline CDR1 SGHRS, CDR2 YFSETQ. CDR3 length: 13 amino acids. CDR3 amino acids: CASLSANTGELFF. CDR3 DNA: TGCGCCAGCCTAAGTGCGAACACCGGGGAGCTGTTTTTT.

The J gene is TRBJ2-3, the V gene TRBV18; D gene unclear. CDR1 and CDR2 (germline): KGHSH, LQKENI. V was shortened by 2 bases and J by 0 bases, with 9 bases between the two germline ends. The CDR3 consists of 15 residues. CDR3 sequence reads: CASSPGEASTDTQYF. CDR3 DNA: TGTGCCAGCTCACCAGGAGAGGCTAGCACAGATACGCAGTATTTT. The whole variable domain, filled in from reference TRBV18 and TRBJ2-3, reads NAGVMQNPRHLVRRRGQEARLRCSPMKGHSHVYWYRQLPEEGLKFMVYLQKENIIDESGMPKERFSAEFPKEGPSILRIQQVVRGDSAAYFCASSPGEASTDTQYFGPGTRLTVL.

The chain has TRBV5-1 and TRBJ2-5, with 8 bases aligning to TRBD1. Germline V lookup: CDR1 SGHRS, CDR2 YFSETQ. There are 12 residues in the CDR3. J gave up 6 bases and V 7 bases, and 5 bases lay outside the gene matches. The DNA for the CDR3 is TGCGCCAGCGGGCAGGGGGCACAGACCCAGTACTTC. It is translated as CASGQGAQTQYF. Combining the CDR3 with reference TRBV5-1 and TRBJ2-5 gives the whole variable domain KAGVTQTPRYLIKTRGQQVTLSCSPISGHRSVSWYQQTPGQGLQFLFEYFSETQRNKGNFPGRFSGRQFSNSRSEMNVSTLELGDSALYLCASGQGAQTQYFGPGTRLLVL.

This clonotype was recorded a few times. The chain combines TRBV4-2 with TRBJ2-6; D unresolved. Per germline, CDR1 LGHNA and CDR2 YNFKEQ. Deletions cut 2 bases from V and 0 bases from J, with 8 bases between. The CDR3 extends over 16 amino acids. The CDR3 bases are TGTGCCAGCAGCCAAAGTACCGCCTCTGGGGCCAACGTCCTGACTTTC. Protein sequence: CASSQSTASGANVLTF.

This clonotype has just a few counts. This chain joins TRBV12-3 or TRBV12-4 and TRBJ2-7, with 10 bases fitting TRBD1. The V gene end was trimmed by 7 bases and the J gene end by 3 bases; junction bases not matched to a gene: 6. CDR3 size: 14 residues. The CDR3 is CASNTGTGDYEQYF. CDR3 nucleotides: TGTGCCAGCAATACCGGGACAGGGGACTACGAGCAGTACTTC.

The chain uses TRBV18 and TRBJ2-1; weak D call: TRBD1 (5 bases). Germline V gene lookup returns CDR1 KGHSH and CDR2 LQKENI. CDR3 length: 15 amino acids. V was clipped by 2 bases and J by 6 bases, with 14 bases between them. The CDR3 DNA reads as TGTGCCAGCTCACCAGAGGAAGGACAACTCAATGAGCAGTTCTTC. Its translation: CASSPEEGQLNEQFF.

This clonotype was detected a few times. This sequence joins TRBV5-1 and TRBJ2-3; perhaps TRBD1 as D (5 bases). This CDR3 contains 14 residues. Germline V gene data show CDR1 as SGHRS and CDR2 as YFSETQ. The V and J ends lost 3 bases and 1 base respectively, with 9 bases between them. CDR3 nucleotide sequence: TGCGCCAGCAGCTATGACAGACGCACAGATACGCAGTATTTT. Its translation is CASSYDRRTDTQYF.

This clonotype was seen a single time. The J gene is TRBJ2-7, the V gene TRBV5-1; TRBD1 is a possible D gene (5 bases). CDR3 length equals 14 residues. Germline CDR1 and CDR2: SGHRS and YFSETQ. V lost 4 bases to trimming and J lost 2 bases, with 13 bases between them. The CDR3 DNA sequence: TGCGCCAGCAGCACGGACATGCCGACCTACGAGCAGTACTTC. Translated: CASSTDMPTYEQYF. Full variable domain (missing parts from reference TRBV5-1 and TRBJ2-7): KAGVTQTPRYLIKTRGQQVTLSCSPISGHRSVSWYQQTPGQGLQFLFEYFSETQRNKGNFPGRFSGRQFSNSRSEMNVSTLELGDSALYLCASSTDMPTYEQYFGPGTRLTVT.

Of note for this clonotype: The CDR3 does not end in the conserved phenylalanine or tryptophan, so this is likely a read error. The chain carries TRBV9 and TRBJ2-7, with D perhaps given as TRBD1 or TRBD2 (5 bases each). Germline assignment: CDR1 SGDLS and CDR2 YYNGEE. The V gene lost 0 bases and the J gene lost 1 base, with 11 bases spanning the gap. This CDR3 has 15 amino acids. The CDR3 spells CASSVGGTDSYEQYC. DNA of the CDR3: TGTGCCAGCAGCGTAGGGGGGACGGATTCCTACGAGCAGTACTGC.

This clonotype was seen a few times. The chain carries TRBV4-3 and TRBJ1-1; D ambiguous. Germline CDR1 reads LGHNA; CDR2 reads YSLEER. The CDR3 spans 15 residues. The V and J ends lost 0 bases and 4 bases respectively, with 12 bases between them. DNA for the CDR3: TGCGCCAGCAGCCAAGAGGAGGCCACGCTCACTGAAGCTTTCTTT. Its protein product is CASSQEEATLTEAFF.

The chain joins TRBV20-1 to TRBJ1-1, with 10 bases matching TRBD1. After removal of 5 bases from V and 5 bases from J, the junction contained 8 bases not matched to a gene. Per germline, CDR1 DFQATT and CDR2 SNEGSKA (reference sequence). The CDR3 sequence is 14 residues long. The DNA of the CDR3 is TGCAGTGCTGGGGAGGGACAGGGGCGGACTGAAGCTTTCTTT. Protein sequence: CSAGEGQGRTEAFF.

V is TRBV5-1 and J is TRBJ2-3; D call uncertain. Germline CDR1 reads SGHRS; CDR2 reads YFSETQ. The CDR3 consists of 13 residues. V lost 3 bases, J lost 6 bases, and 11 bases lay in between. The CDR3: CASSSYEPDTQYF. For the CDR3, the DNA is TGCGCCAGCAGCTCTTACGAGCCCGATACGCAGTATTTT.

V usage is TRBV20-1 and J usage is TRBJ2-3, with D perhaps TRBD2 (6 bases). V lost 0 bases to trimming and J lost 4 bases, with 14 bases between them. The germline CDR1 and CDR2 sequences are DFQATT and SNEGSKA (reference sequence). The CDR3 runs 15 residues. Here the CDR3 reads CSARDPGRRADTQYF. The DNA for the CDR3 is TGCAGTGCTAGAGATCCAGGGCGGAGGGCAGATACGCAGTATTTT.

There are a few counts of this clonotype. J is TRBJ2-1 and V is TRBV3-1, with 8 bases fitting TRBD1. CDR3 size: 16 residues. CDR1 is LGHDT, CDR2 YNNKEL, per germline (reference sequence). J gave up 9 bases and V 4 bases, and 14 bases lay outside the gene matches. The CDR3 region is CASSRQEPGGGGEQFF. CDR3 sequence (DNA): TGTGCCAGCAGCCGGCAGGAACCAGGGGGCGGTGGTGAGCAGTTCTTC.

CDR3 sequence reads: CSATPSEGTDTQYF. The CDR3 region has the DNA TGCAGTGCCACTCCTAGCGAGGGCACAGATACGCAGTATTTT. The rearrangement uses TRBV20-1 and TRBJ2-3; weak D call: TRBD2 (6 bases). CDR1 and CDR2 from the germline V gene are DFQATT and SNEGSKA (reference sequence). The length of the CDR3 is 14 residues. The ends were cut back, 6 bases at V and 1 base at J, with 14 bases in the middle.

J is TRBJ2-6 and V is TRBV12-3 or TRBV12-4; possibly TRBD1 or TRBD2 for D (5 bases each). V was trimmed by 3 bases and J by 4 bases, leaving 22 bases between them. This CDR3 contains 19 residues. CDR3 residues: CASSFGTGRVGSGANVLTF. The CDR3 nucleotides are TGTGCCAGCAGTTTTGGGACGGGAAGGGTTGGTTCCGGGGCCAACGTCCTGACTTTC.

The chain joins TRBV20-1 to TRBJ1-2; 7 nucleotides line up with TRBD1. CDR3 size: 15 residues. Losses at the gene ends were 3 bases for V and 5 bases for J; bases not matched to a gene: 12. Germline loops: CDR1 DFQATT, CDR2 SNEGSKA (reference sequence). CDR3 sequence (DNA): TGCAGTGCTAGGCCCATGGGACAGCGTTTTTATGGCTACACCTTC. It codes for CSARPMGQRFYGYTF.

The chain uses TRBV24-1 and TRBJ2-5, with D uncertain. The length of the CDR3 is 15 residues. CDR1 is KGHDR and CDR2 is SFDVKD in the germline V gene. V gave up 3 bases and J gave up 2 bases, with 12 bases separating them. The CDR3 nucleotides are TGTGCCACCAGTGATGCCACGACCGTACAAGAGACCCAGTACTTC. Its translation: CATSDATTVQETQYF.

The chain joins TRBV10-3 to TRBJ2-3, with TRBD1 matching over 9 bases. The CDR3 is 15 amino acids. Looked up from germline, CDR1 is ENHRY and CDR2 is SYGVKD. J was trimmed by 3 bases and V by 3 bases; bases with no gene match: 4. The CDR3 sequence: CAISDIGTGTDTQYF. The CDR3 DNA sequence: TGTGCCATCAGTGACATAGGGACAGGGACAGATACGCAGTATTTT.

CDR3 amino acids: CASTWGSDTQYF. CDR3 nucleotides: TGTGCCAGCACCTGGGGGTCGGATACGCAGTATTTT. V and J are TRBV12-3 or TRBV12-4 and TRBJ2-3; D may correspond to TRBD1 or TRBD2 (5 bases each). The CDR3 consists of 12 residues. Trimming pared 7 bases from V and 6 bases from J, leaving 11 bases between.